The rows below give T cell receptor beta chains drawn from one sample of a study of blood T cell repertoires in COVID-19. Clones were read by immunoSEQ multiplex PCR, and TCRdb kept only the in-frame ones, dropping some. The sample has some 490,000 clones, 80% to 90% seen once; the top ten hold roughly 8.5%. Sequencing was done on a sample of PBMCs or T cells enriched from blood (not recorded which). These receptors all come from a woman in her fifties or sixties who had recovered from COVID-19. The conserved cysteine and the conserved F or W are not part of the CDR3 here. Clone size, where shown, is once, few, many, or a class for clones that have expanded.

CDR3 length: 11; J gene: TRBJ1-5; clone size: once; V gene: TRBV11-2; CDR3 protein: ASSLDRNQPQH
CDR3 length: 11; J gene: TRBJ1-2; clone size: NA; V gene: TRBV7-9; CDR3 protein: ASSLDSLYGYT
CDR3 length: 7; J gene: TRBJ1-1; clone size: few; V gene: TRBV7-2; CDR3 protein: ASSLGAF
CDR3 length: 13; J gene: TRBJ2-2; clone size: NA; V gene: TRBV7-6; CDR3 protein: ASSSLAPNTGELF
CDR3 length: 11; J gene: TRBJ2-3; clone size: few; V gene: TRBV12-3/TRBV12-4; CDR3 protein: ASSRTSADTQY
CDR3 length: 14; J gene: TRBJ1-3; clone size: NA; V gene: TRBV18; CDR3 protein: ASSPLGSTTGNTIY
CDR3 length: 12; J gene: TRBJ2-7; clone size: NA; V gene: TRBV7-8; CDR3 protein: ASSFGHTSYEQY
CDR3 length: 9; J gene: TRBJ1-4; clone size: NA; V gene: TRBV2; CDR3 protein: ASSPGEKLF
CDR3 length: 15; J gene: TRBJ2-4; clone size: NA; V gene: TRBV5-4; CDR3 protein: ASSSSGGGVAKNIQY
CDR3 length: 11; J gene: TRBJ1-1; clone size: few; V gene: TRBV10-3; CDR3 protein: ATRQGWATEAF
CDR3 length: 11; J gene: TRBJ1-2; clone size: NA; V gene: TRBV12-3/TRBV12-4; CDR3 protein: ASSPLDREGYT
CDR3 length: 12; J gene: TRBJ2-7; clone size: NA; V gene: TRBV19; CDR3 protein: ASSIGTSTYEQY
CDR3 length: 12; J gene: TRBJ2-7; clone size: NA; V gene: TRBV10-3; CDR3 protein: AISEGQGVYEQY
CDR3 length: 11; J gene: TRBJ1-5; clone size: NA; V gene: TRBV2; CDR3 protein: ASSYDTNQPQH
CDR3 length: 11; J gene: TRBJ1-2; clone size: NA; V gene: TRBV18; CDR3 protein: ASSRDSNYGYT
CDR3 length: 13; J gene: TRBJ1-3; clone size: NA; V gene: TRBV7-8; CDR3 protein: ASSLERVSGNTIY
CDR3 length: 14; J gene: TRBJ2-3; clone size: NA; V gene: TRBV7-2; CDR3 protein: ASSRTSYPVADTQY
CDR3 length: 13; J gene: TRBJ2-2; clone size: NA; V gene: TRBV2; CDR3 protein: ASSEQGRDTGELF
CDR3 length: 12; J gene: TRBJ1-6; clone size: NA; V gene: TRBV3-1/TRBV3-2; CDR3 protein: ASSQGQNNSPLH
CDR3 length: 12; J gene: TRBJ1-1; clone size: NA; V gene: TRBV4-1; CDR3 protein: ASSRQTVNTEAF
CDR3 length: 13; J gene: TRBJ2-3; clone size: NA; V gene: TRBV7-6; CDR3 protein: ASSPYRGSTDTQY
CDR3 length: 14; J gene: TRBJ1-1; clone size: NA; V gene: TRBV19; CDR3 protein: ASSPWGGASYTEAF
CDR3 length: 12; J gene: TRBJ2-3; clone size: NA; V gene: TRBV24-1; CDR3 protein: ATSDLHGADTQY
CDR3 length: 13; J gene: TRBJ1-5; clone size: NA; V gene: TRBV2; CDR3 protein: ASSDRGLSNQPQH
CDR3 length: 14; J gene: TRBJ2-7; clone size: NA; V gene: TRBV27; CDR3 protein: ASSQPTGRLSYEQY
CDR3 length: 13; J gene: TRBJ1-6; clone size: NA; V gene: TRBV24-1; CDR3 protein: ATSAGRGENSPLH
CDR3 length: 12; J gene: TRBJ1-1; clone size: NA; V gene: TRBV19; CDR3 protein: ASRLGQMNTEAF
CDR3 length: 14; J gene: TRBJ2-1; clone size: NA; V gene: TRBV3-1/TRBV3-2; CDR3 protein: ASSPRGSGAYNEQF
CDR3 length: 13; J gene: TRBJ2-3; clone size: NA; V gene: TRBV3-1/TRBV3-2; CDR3 protein: ASSQTLDFTDTQY
CDR3 length: 13; J gene: TRBJ1-2; clone size: NA; V gene: TRBV6-5; CDR3 protein: ASQPQGTFGYGYT
CDR3 length: 13; J gene: TRBJ1-5; clone size: NA; V gene: TRBV13; CDR3 protein: ASSLGGVPNQPQH
CDR3 length: 11; J gene: TRBJ1-2; clone size: NA; V gene: TRBV12-3/TRBV12-4; CDR3 protein: ASRTRTITGYT
CDR3 length: 15; J gene: TRBJ1-4; clone size: NA; V gene: TRBV10-1; CDR3 protein: ASSTPWVRASSEKLF
CDR3 length: 16; J gene: TRBJ1-1; clone size: NA; V gene: TRBV7-9; CDR3 protein: ASNPGGQVADPTLRAF
CDR3 length: 11; J gene: TRBJ1-4; clone size: NA; V gene: TRBV29-1; CDR3 protein: SVGGVFGEKLF
CDR3 length: 12; J gene: TRBJ2-3; clone size: NA; V gene: TRBV5-4; CDR3 protein: ASIADRGSDTQY
CDR3 length: 11; J gene: TRBJ1-1; clone size: NA; V gene: TRBV12-3/TRBV12-4; CDR3 protein: ASSFSQNTEAF
CDR3 length: 13; J gene: TRBJ1-1; clone size: NA; V gene: TRBV28; CDR3 protein: ASRYSGGSRTEAF
CDR3 length: 10; J gene: TRBJ2-7; clone size: NA; V gene: TRBV19; CDR3 protein: ASSIDRDEQY
CDR3 length: 13; J gene: TRBJ1-3; clone size: NA; V gene: TRBV28; CDR3 protein: ASSLLRDSGNTIY
CDR3 length: 12; J gene: TRBJ2-1; clone size: NA; V gene: TRBV7-6; CDR3 protein: ASSADRGYNEQF
CDR3 length: 13; J gene: TRBJ1-4; clone size: NA; V gene: TRBV19; CDR3 protein: ASRIGGHPAEKLF
CDR3 length: 13; J gene: TRBJ2-1; clone size: NA; V gene: TRBV19; CDR3 protein: ASRLAGGLYNEQF
CDR3 length: 16; J gene: TRBJ2-2; clone size: NA; V gene: TRBV11-2; CDR3 protein: ASRTPRREGVSTGELF
CDR3 length: 17; J gene: TRBJ1-3; clone size: NA; V gene: TRBV29-1; CDR3 protein: SVESIIWRDGVPGNTIY
CDR3 length: 13; J gene: TRBJ2-7; clone size: NA; V gene: TRBV6-5; CDR3 protein: ASRRPDRHPYEQY
CDR3 length: 10; J gene: TRBJ1-2; clone size: few; V gene: TRBV4-1; CDR3 protein: ASSHNSYGYT
CDR3 length: 14; J gene: TRBJ2-1; clone size: NA; V gene: TRBV24-1; CDR3 protein: ATSDRAGTAYNEQF
CDR3 length: 12; J gene: TRBJ2-7; clone size: NA; V gene: TRBV7-9; CDR3 protein: ASSLQHPGGEQY